The rows below give T cell receptor beta chains drawn from one sample of a study of cytomegalovirus exposure and HLA in healthy donors. Data came from immunoSEQ multiplex PCR; TCRdb stores just in-frame clones and leaves some out. Of under 70,000 clones in the sample, 68% were seen once. The specimen sequenced was PBMCs. The receptor source for this set is a woman aged 25-40 years in good health and CMV-seronegative. CDR3s include the opening cysteine and the closing phenylalanine or tryptophan. A D gene is named only where the DNA matches it firmly. Expanded clones are given a class, and other clones once, few, many or no size at all.

V gene: TRBV5-1
clone size: .
D gene: TRBD1
J gene: TRBJ2-7
CDR3 protein: CASSPGQTPRAYEQYF
CDR3 DNA: TGCGCCAGCAGCCCGGGACAGACCCCTAGGGCCTACGAGCAGTACTTC

V gene: TRBV6-6
clone size: .
D gene: TRBD1
J gene: TRBJ2-3
CDR3 protein: CASNRPGQGLTDTQYF
CDR3 DNA: TGTGCCAGCAATCGTCCTGGACAGGGCTTGACAGATACGCAGTATTTT

V gene: TRBV6-5
clone size: .
D gene: TRBD2
J gene: TRBJ2-2
CDR3 protein: CASRGTSGGYGELFF
CDR3 DNA: TGTGCCAGCAGGGGAACTAGCGGGGGGTACGGGGAGCTGTTTTTT

V gene: TRBV7-2
clone size: .
D gene: .
J gene: TRBJ2-2
CDR3 protein: CASSLVPRVGGELFF
CDR3 DNA: TGTGCCAGCAGCTTAGTACCCAGGGTTGGCGGGGAGCTGTTTTTT

V gene: TRBV21-1
clone size: once
D gene: .
J gene: TRBJ2-4
CDR3 protein: CASSDTGQVKNIQYF
CDR3 DNA: TGTGCCAGCAGTGATACGGGACAGGTGAAAAACATTCAGTACTTC

V gene: TRBV29-1
clone size: .
D gene: .
J gene: TRBJ1-1
CDR3 protein: CSVERGLEAFF
CDR3 DNA: TGCAGCGTTGAACGGGGTCTAGAAGCTTTCTTT

V gene: TRBV4-1
clone size: .
D gene: TRBD1
J gene: TRBJ1-2
CDR3 protein: CASSQDVRGFYGYTF
CDR3 DNA: TGCGCCAGCAGCCAAGATGTCAGGGGGTTCTATGGCTACACCTTC

V gene: TRBV7-8
clone size: .
D gene: .
J gene: TRBJ1-1
CDR3 protein: CASSPNPTLGGAFF
CDR3 DNA: TGTGCCAGCAGTCCGAACCCGACTCTAGGTGGAGCTTTCTTT

V gene: TRBV6-6
clone size: .
D gene: .
J gene: TRBJ1-5
CDR3 protein: CASSPTGNQPQHF
CDR3 DNA: TGTGCCAGCAGCCCGACGGGGAATCAGCCCCAGCATTTT

V gene: TRBV19
clone size: .
D gene: TRBD2
J gene: TRBJ2-3
CDR3 protein: CASSFSGGAGTQYF
CDR3 DNA: TGTGCCAGTAGTTTTAGCGGGGGGGCGGGTACGCAGTATTTT